The 29 T cell receptor beta chains below were found in one sample sequenced in a study of control samples from healthy donors and cancer patients. Generated by immunoSEQ multiplex PCR, the TCRdb table keeps only in-frame clones and is missing some. The sample holds under 150,000 clones; less than 90% are singletons and the top ten take around 8.2%. The sequencing input was blood. Every receptor here comes from a woman aged 25-40 years in good health.

This clone was seen only a few times. V is TRBV2 and J is TRBJ1-1; D remains unclear. V was trimmed by 9 bases and J by 0 bases, leaving 14 bases between them. The germline gives CDR1 SNHLY, CDR2 FYNNEI. The CDR3 runs to 14 residues. CDR3 amino acids: CASQRTSMNTEAFF. For the CDR3, the DNA is TGTGCCAGTCAGCGGACCTCGATGAACACTGAAGCTTTCTTT. Variable domain in full (rest from reference TRBV2 and TRBJ1-1): EPEVTQTPSHQVTQMGQEVILRCVPISNHLYFYWYRQILGQKVEFLVSFYNNEISEKSEIFDDQFSVERPDGSNFTLKIRSTKLEDSAMYFCASQRTSMNTEAFFGQGTRLTVV.

The sample holds one count of this clone. This rearrangement joins TRBV13 to TRBJ1-4; 7 positions match TRBD1. This CDR3 contains 14 residues. The germline gives CDR1 PRHDT, CDR2 FYEKMQ (reference sequence). Trimming removed 8 bases from V and 7 bases from J; junction bases left unmatched: 10. CDR3 nucleotides: TGTGCCAGCGGAACAGGGGTCGGTGGTGAAAAACTGTTTTTT. Translation: CASGTGVGGEKLFF.

The J gene is TRBJ2-7, the V gene TRBV11-2; 10 bases fit TRBD2. The CDR3 is 17 amino acids. V shed 0 bases and J 3 bases; nucleotides not matched to a gene: 8. The germline CDR1 and CDR2 sequences are SGHAT and FQNNGV. The CDR3 is CASSLDSRASGGYEQYF. CDR3 nucleotides: TGTGCCAGCAGCTTAGATTCCCGGGCTAGCGGGGGCTACGAGCAGTACTTC.

V is TRBV6-6 and J is TRBJ2-5; TRBD2 aligns across 12 bases. CDR1 and CDR2 from the germline V gene are MNHNY and SVGAGI (reference sequence). CDR3 size: 17 residues. J gave up 4 bases and V 5 bases, and 11 bases lay outside the gene matches. The CDR3 nucleotides are TGTGCCAGCAGTCTGACTAGCGGGAGTTTAAGTGGAGAGACCCAGTACTTC. Its translation is CASSLTSGSLSGETQYF.

This clone was recorded only once. The chain couples TRBV27 to TRBJ2-7; maybe TRBD2 (5 bases). This CDR3 has 14 amino acids. Deletions cut 4 bases from V and 0 bases from J, with 10 bases between. CDR1 and CDR2 from the germline V gene are MNHEY and SMNVEV (reference sequence). CDR3 bases: TGTGCCAGCAGTTGGTCGGGGAGCTCCTACGAGCAGTACTTC. This encodes CASSWSGSSYEQYF.

The chain has TRBV19 and TRBJ2-1; D is possibly TRBD2 (6 bases). V lost 7 bases and J 6 bases, leaving 13 bases between the germline ends. The length of the CDR3 is 13 residues. Germline values: CDR1 LNHDA, CDR2 SQIVND (reference sequence). The chain's CDR3 is CASTTGVFNEQFF. CDR3 sequence (DNA): TGTGCCAGTACCACGGGAGTTTTCAATGAGCAGTTCTTC. The full variable domain, its missing parts supplied by reference TRBV19 and TRBJ2-1, is DGGITQSPKYLFRKEGQNVTLSCEQNLNHDAMYWYRQDPGQGLRLIYYSQIVNDFQKGDIAEGYSVSREKKESFPLTVTSAQKNPTAFYLCASTTGVFNEQFFGPGTRLTVL.

This clone was seen only once. The chain recombines TRBV5-1 with TRBJ2-2; tentative D call: TRBD1 (7 bases). Germline loops: CDR1 SGHRS, CDR2 YFSETQ. Trimming shortened V by 7 bases and J by 5 bases, and 15 bases separated the two germline ends. This CDR3 spans 14 amino acids. DNA of the CDR3: TGCGCCAGCGGAGGGACAGAGACAACCGGGGAGCTGTTTTTT. Translating gives CASGGTETTGELFF.

The chain carries TRBV10-3 and TRBJ1-5, with 7 bases matching TRBD1. Germline V gene sequence: CDR1 ENHRY, CDR2 SYGVKD. This CDR3 is built from 14 residues. CDR3 region: CATNPGQVHQPQHF. The CDR3 coding sequence is TGTGCAACGAACCCCGGACAGGTTCATCAGCCCCAGCATTTT.

V usage is TRBV7-2 and J usage is TRBJ2-7, with 7 bases matching TRBD2. Per germline, CDR1 SGHTA and CDR2 FQGNSA. With V trimmed by 1 base and J by 5 bases, 11 bases remained unmatched. The CDR3 loop spans 16 amino acids. CDR3 nucleotides: TGTGCCAGCAGCTTAGGCTTGCGGACTAGTCTTCACGAGCAGTACTTC. The encoded protein is CASSLGLRTSLHEQYF.

This clone was picked up one time. The chain links TRBV19 to TRBJ1-1; TRBD1 is a possible D gene (5 bases). This CDR3 contains 13 residues. Between the trimmed V and J ends, which lost 10 bases and 6 bases, there was a span of 18 bases. Germline lookup yields CDR1 LNHDA and CDR2 SQIVND (reference sequence). CDR3 loop: CAIRPGGAAEAFF. CDR3 bases: TGTGCCATACGTCCGGGGGGTGCGGCTGAAGCTTTCTTT.

The chain joins TRBV5-1 to TRBJ1-1; unclear D gene. The CDR3 covers 15 residues. V gave up 0 bases and J gave up 4 bases, with 13 bases separating them. The germline CDR1 and CDR2 sequences are SGHRS and YFSETQ. The CDR3 spells CASSLGDFVGTEAFF. As DNA, the CDR3 is TGCGCCAGCAGCTTGGGGGATTTTGTGGGCACTGAAGCTTTCTTT. Full variable domain (remainder filled in from reference TRBV5-1 and TRBJ1-1): KAGVTQTPRYLIKTRGQQVTLSCSPISGHRSVSWYQQTPGQGLQFLFEYFSETQRNKGNFPGRFSGRQFSNSRSEMNVSTLELGDSALYLCASSLGDFVGTEAFFGQGTRLTVV.

This rearrangement joins TRBV12-3 or TRBV12-4 to TRBJ1-2, with D uncertain. The CDR3 loop spans 13 amino acids. Deletions cut 1 base from V and 3 bases from J, with 6 bases between. The CDR3 coding sequence is TGTGCCAGCAGTTTAGTGACGGACTATGGCTACACCTTC. This translates into CASSLVTDYGYTF.

The rearrangement links TRBV5-1 to TRBJ2-2; the D gene is possibly TRBD2 (5 bases). Trimming pared 0 bases from V and 1 base from J, leaving 7 bases between. This CDR3 comprises 15 residues. The germline V gene has CDR1 SGHRS and CDR2 YFSETQ. The CDR3 region is CASSLVRGNTGELFF. Here the CDR3 DNA reads TGCGCCAGCAGCTTGGTTCGGGGGAACACCGGGGAGCTGTTTTTT.

The V call is TRBV18, the J call TRBJ1-5; D uncertain. V was shortened by 0 bases and J by 5 bases, with 8 bases between the two germline ends. Per germline, CDR1 KGHSH and CDR2 LQKENI. The CDR3 sequence is 14 residues long. Here the CDR3 DNA reads TGTGCCAGCTCACCACCGTTTGGGGATCAGCCCCAGCATTTT. It translates to CASSPPFGDQPQHF.

The gene calls are TRBV4-1 and TRBJ2-7; D not certain. Trimming shortened V by 2 bases and J by 9 bases, and 17 bases separated the two germline ends. Germline CDR1 reads MGHRA; CDR2 reads YSYEKL. The CDR3 covers 14 residues. The CDR3 bases are TGCGCCAGCAGCCAACCCAACAAGCCAGAGGTGCAGTACTTC. It is translated as CASSQPNKPEVQYF.

The rearrangement uses TRBV5-5 and TRBJ1-5, with 8 nucleotides matching TRBD1. The V gene's germline CDR1 is SGHKS and CDR2 YYEKEE (reference sequence). CDR3 size: 16 residues. The V and J ends lost 1 base and 3 bases, in that order; junction bases with no gene match: 6. The CDR3 sequence: CASSLRQGADNQPQHF. CDR3 coding DNA: TGTGCCAGCAGCTTGAGGCAGGGGGCGGACAATCAGCCCCAGCATTTT.

The chain carries TRBV30 and TRBJ2-3; D is possibly TRBD2 (5 bases). The length of the CDR3 is 15 residues. V was clipped by 3 bases and J by 3 bases, with 16 bases between them. Looked up from germline, CDR1 is GTSNPN and CDR2 is SVGIG (reference sequence). Here the CDR3 DNA reads TGTGCCTGGAGGGCTGGCGACACTAGGACAGATACGCAGTATTTT. Translating gives CAWRAGDTRTDTQYF. Variable domain in full (rest from reference TRBV30 and TRBJ2-3): SQTIHQWPATLVQPVGSPLSLECTVEGTSNPNLYWYRQAAGRGLQLLFYSVGIGQISSEVPQNLSASRPQDRQFILSSKKLLLSDSGFYLCAWRAGDTRTDTQYFGPGTRLTVL.

The V gene is TRBV7-9, the J gene TRBJ1-4, with D possibly matching TRBD1 (5 bases). This CDR3 contains 14 residues. The V end was cut by 3 bases, the J end by 7 bases, with 12 bases between. CDR1 is SEHNR and CDR2 is FQNEAQ in the germline V gene (reference sequence). The DNA for the CDR3 is TGTGCCAGCAGCTTCCGGGGGAGCGGTGAAAAACTGTTTTTT. Amino acid sequence: CASSFRGSGEKLFF.

This chain links TRBV30 with TRBJ1-1; a weak D match, TRBD1 (5 bases). V lost 3 bases, J lost 1 base, and 9 bases lay in between. The CDR3 consists of 13 residues. Looked up from germline, CDR1 is GTSNPN and CDR2 is SVGIG (reference sequence). The CDR3 DNA follows: TGTGCCTGGAGGAGGGGCGCGAACACTGAAGCTTTCTTT. As protein: CAWRRGANTEAFF.

This chain joins TRBV4-1 and TRBJ2-1; 7 bases agree with TRBD2. The length of the CDR3 is 15 residues. After removal of 0 bases from V and 6 bases from J, the junction contained 5 bases not matched to a gene. Germline CDR1 MGHRA, CDR2 YSYEKL. The CDR3 here is CASSQDGLAANEQFF. CDR3 DNA: TGCGCCAGCAGCCAAGATGGGCTAGCGGCCAATGAGCAGTTCTTC.

As DNA, the CDR3 is TGTGCCAGCAGTGAGCGCAGGGGGCGGGCTGAAGCTTTCTTT. It translates to CASSERRGRAEAFF. This sequence joins TRBV6-1 and TRBJ1-1; 8 nucleotides align to TRBD1. This CDR3 has 14 amino acids. After removal of 3 bases from V and 6 bases from J, the junction contained 6 bases not matched to a gene. Germline CDR1 is MNHNS and CDR2 is SASEGT.

The chain joins TRBV9 to TRBJ1-4; D not resolved. Germline CDR1 SGDLS, CDR2 YYNGEE. The V end lost 0 bases, the J end lost 6 bases, and 12 bases lay between the germline ends. CDR3 size: 15 residues. The CDR3 protein is CASSVGVSGYEKLFF. CDR3 nucleotides: TGTGCCAGCAGCGTAGGGGTTTCGGGTTATGAAAAACTGTTTTTT.

The chain recombines TRBV4-2 with TRBJ2-3; D call uncertain. Germline V lookup: CDR1 LGHNA, CDR2 YNFKEQ. The CDR3 runs 12 residues. V lost 1 base to trimming and J lost 8 bases, with 7 bases between them. The CDR3: CASSQGPSTQYF. For the CDR3, the DNA is TGTGCCAGCAGCCAAGGCCCCTCTACGCAGTATTTT.

The chain couples TRBV9 to TRBJ2-7; 7 bases line up with TRBD1. After removal of 0 bases from V and 6 bases from J, the junction contained 9 bases not matched to a gene. CDR3 size: 15 residues. Germline-derived CDR1 and CDR2 are SGDLS and YYNGEE. For the CDR3, the DNA is TGTGCCAGCAGCGTAGCTGGCGGCAGGGGGATCGAGCAGTACTTC. Residues: CASSVAGGRGIEQYF.

V is TRBV6-1 and J is TRBJ2-7; 7 nucleotides agree with TRBD1. The length of the CDR3 is 15 residues. V was clipped by 1 base and J by 5 bases; unmatched bases: 8. Germline V gene sequence: CDR1 MNHNS, CDR2 SASEGT. CDR3 DNA: TGTGCCAGCAGTGAAGGTGCAGGGGGTATCAACGAGCAGTACTTC. Amino acid sequence: CASSEGAGGINEQYF.

This sequence joins TRBV7-9 and TRBJ2-7; D gene unclear. CDR3 length: 13 amino acids. V was trimmed by 5 bases and J by 2 bases, leaving 10 bases between them. Germline V gene lookup returns CDR1 SEHNR and CDR2 FQNEAQ (reference sequence). The chain's CDR3 is CASSRGEAYEQYF. The DNA for the CDR3 is TGTGCCAGCAGCCGTGGTGAGGCCTACGAGCAGTACTTC.

With respect to this clone: The junction and the germline gene differ at one end; a read error may be behind it. The rearrangement joins TRBV29-1 to TRBJ1-2; D remains ambiguous. Germline lookup yields CDR1 SQVTM and CDR2 ANQGSEA. There are 8 residues in the CDR3. CDR3 nucleotide sequence: TGCAGCGTAGAAGGCTACACCTTC. As protein: CSVEGYTF.

This clone appeared once. This chain links TRBV7-8 with TRBJ1-6, with D possibly matching TRBD1 (5 bases). V gave up 4 bases and J gave up 5 bases, with 15 bases separating them. CDR3 length equals 16 residues. CDR1 is SGHVS and CDR2 is FQNEAQ in the germline V gene. This CDR3 is CASSSGTVPDNSPLHF. The DNA of the CDR3 is TGTGCCAGCAGCTCCGGGACTGTTCCCGATAATTCACCCCTCCACTTT.

The chain has TRBV7-3 and TRBJ1-2, with a weak D call TRBD1 (5 bases). The CDR3 is made up of 13 amino acids. Trimming stripped 5 bases from V and 8 bases from J, with 15 bases between. In germline, CDR1 is SGHTA, CDR2 FQGTGA. The CDR3 bases are TGTGCCAGCAGCCAGACGGGGGAGGGCGGCTACACCTTC. Translation: CASSQTGEGGYTF.